A selection of T cell receptor beta chains follows, all from one sample in a study of T cell responses to AZD1222 COVID-19 vaccine. Data came from immunoSEQ multiplex PCR; TCRdb stores just in-frame clones and leaves some out. This table holds about 270,000 clones, 90% to 95% found once. Sequences were derived from peripheral blood, sampled 28 days after the second AZD1222 dose. Source of these receptors: an adult who received the AZD1222 COVID-19 vaccine. CDR3s include the opening cysteine and the closing phenylalanine or tryptophan. A D gene is named only where the DNA matches it firmly. Clone size is not always given. Where it is, it says once, few, many or a class for expanded clones.

D | J | size | V | DNA | CDR3
TRBD1 | TRBJ1-6 | - | TRBV27 | TGTGCCAGCAGTTTGGACAGGATCAATTCACCCCTCCACTTT | CASSLDRINSPLHF
- | TRBJ1-1 | - | TRBV7-8 | TGTGCCAGCAGCCTATTTAGGGAACGCGGGGTCATGAACACTGAAGCTTTCTTT | CASSLFRERGVMNTEAFF
- | TRBJ1-5 | - | TRBV7-2 | TGTGCCAGCAGCTTAGGTCTAAATCAGCCCCAGCATTTT | CASSLGLNQPQHF
TRBD1 | TRBJ2-7 | - | TRBV2 | TGTGCCAGCAGTGAATGGGGGGACAGGGGCGAGCAGTACTTC | CASSEWGDRGEQYF
- | TRBJ1-1 | - | TRBV7-8 | TGTGCCACCGAACGGGGGGTCAGGGCAGTGAACACTGAAGCTTTCTTT | CATERGVRAVNTEAFF
TRBD1 | TRBJ1-4 | - | TRBV18 | TGTGCCAGCTCACGATCGGGACAGCTTAATGAAAAACTGTTTTTT | CASSRSGQLNEKLFF
TRBD1 | TRBJ2-7 | - | TRBV5-1 | TGCGCCAGCAGCTTGGAAGGACAGGGTCGCGAGCAGTACTTC | CASSLEGQGREQYF
TRBD2 | TRBJ2-1 | - | TRBV27 | TGTGCCAGCAGTTTAAGCCTAGCGGGAGTCGGGGTCTACAATGAGCAGTTCTTC | CASSLSLAGVGVYNEQFF
- | TRBJ2-3 | - | TRBV7-2 | TGTGCCAGCAGCTTAGGACATTTCACAGATACGCAGTATTTT | CASSLGHFTDTQYF
TRBD1 | TRBJ2-4 | - | TRBV4-3 | TGCGCCAGCAGCCAAGAGCCCGGGACAGTAGCCAAAAACATTCAGTACTTC | CASSQEPGTVAKNIQYF
- | TRBJ1-1 | - | TRBV5-1 | TGCGCCAGCAGCTTGGCAGGGATGAACACTGAAGCTTTCTTT | CASSLAGMNTEAFF
- | TRBJ2-7 | - | TRBV9 | TGTGCCAGCAGCGTAGGAGCCTCCGGCCTATACGAGCAGTACTTC | CASSVGASGLYEQYF
- | TRBJ2-7 | - | TRBV21-1 | TGTGCCATACTGTTCCGGGGCCTCTCCTACGAGCAGTACTTC | CAILFRGLSYEQYF
TRBD2 | TRBJ2-7 | - | TRBV9 | TGTGCCAGCAGCCCTCATAGCGGGAGCTCCTACGAGCAGTACTTC | CASSPHSGSSYEQYF
TRBD1 | TRBJ1-2 | - | TRBV28 | TGTGCCAGCAGTCGGACAGGGGAGGACTATGGCTACACCTTC | CASSRTGEDYGYTF
- | TRBJ2-2 | - | TRBV19 | TGTGCCAGTAGTATAAGAGAGAACACCGGGGAGCTGTTTTTT | CASSIRENTGELFF
- | TRBJ2-7 | - | TRBV5-5 | TGTGCCAGCAGCTGGGTGGCGGGGGCCAACGAGCAGTACTTC | CASSWVAGANEQYF
TRBD2 | TRBJ2-2 | - | TRBV6-2/TRBV6-3 | TGTGCCAGCAGTGGGGGACTAGCGGGAGATGCATCCGGGGAGCTGTTTTTT | CASSGGLAGDASGELFF
TRBD1 | TRBJ2-7 | - | TRBV28 | TGTGCCAGCAGCCTCAGACAGGGTAAGCAGTACTTC | CASSLRQGKQYF
- | TRBJ1-2 | - | TRBV19 | TGTGCCAGTAGTATTCGGGGGATCGGGTATCTTTATGGCTACACCTTC | CASSIRGIGYLYGYTF
TRBD1 | TRBJ2-7 | - | TRBV30 | TGTGCCTGGAGGTCCCCAGGGGGTGTATACGAGCAGTACTTC | CAWRSPGGVYEQYF
TRBD1 | TRBJ2-7 | - | TRBV11-3 | TGTGCCAGCAGCTCCACAGGGGGAGTGCAGTACTTC | CASSSTGGVQYF
- | TRBJ1-2 | - | TRBV28 | TGTGCCAGCAGTTTTTTTAGGGGGGGTCGAGACTTC | CASSFFRGGRDF
- | TRBJ1-1 | - | TRBV6-5 | TGTGCCAGCAGTAAACTAACCCAGGGCAATGAAGCTTTCTTT | CASSKLTQGNEAFF
TRBD1 | TRBJ1-6 | - | TRBV18 | TGTGCCAGCTCACCCTCGGGACAGGGAGAGTCACCCCTCCACTTT | CASSPSGQGESPLHF
TRBD1 | TRBJ2-7 | once | TRBV28 | TGTGCCAGCAGTTTCGGGGACAGGCCACACTACGAGCAGTACTTC | CASSFGDRPHYEQYF
- | TRBJ2-1 | - | TRBV9 | TGTGCCAGCAGCGTAGAACAGGGAAATGAGCAGTTCTTC | CASSVEQGNEQFF